Shown below are 6 T cell receptor beta chains from a single sample sequenced in a study of follicular helper T cells after annual influenza vaccination. Produced via immunoSEQ multiplex PCR; TCRdb's table is partial and in-frame only. This sample yields 6,000 to 6,500 clones, of which around 86% are seen a single time; roughly 0.74% belongs to the top ten. Time point specified: 2015-2016 season, pre-vaccination. Sequences were derived from CXCR5- memory CD4+ T cells sorted from blood, sampled on the day of influenza vaccination. The receptor source for this set is an adult who received the influenza vaccine.

The chain recombines TRBV19 with TRBJ1-3; TRBD1 aligns across 7 bases. This CDR3 comprises 18 residues. The V gene's germline CDR1 is LNHDA and CDR2 SQIVND (reference sequence). The V segment lost 4 bases and the J segment 5 bases; nucleotides outside the gene matches: 17. The CDR3 DNA sequence: TGTGCCAGTAGTAGGAAGATGACAGGGAATCTGCAACGAAACACCATATATTTT. Translated, it gives CASSRKMTGNLQRNTIYF.

This clone came up once. The chain combines TRBV7-8 with TRBJ2-1; D is uncertain. Deletions cut 5 bases from V and 9 bases from J, with 8 bases between. Germline-derived CDR1 and CDR2 are SGHVS and FQNEAQ. The CDR3 contains 11 residues. The CDR3 nucleotides are TGTGCCAGCAGCACGGTACGTGAGCAGTTCTTC. As protein: CASSTVREQFF. The entire variable domain, with the rest obtained from reference TRBV7-8 and TRBJ2-1, is as follows: GAGVSQSPRYKVAKRGQDVALRCDPISGHVSLFWYQQALGQGPEFLTYFQNEAQLDKSGLPSDRFFAERPEGSVSTLKIQRTQQEDSAVYLCASSTVREQFFGPGTRLTVL.

The chain carries TRBV6-5 and TRBJ2-7; D is possibly TRBD2 (5 bases). From germline, CDR1 is MNHEY and CDR2 SVGAGI. CDR3 length: 13 amino acids. V was trimmed by 0 bases and J by 6 bases, leaving 9 bases between them. CDR3 amino acids: CASSYSKAGEQYF. The CDR3 DNA sequence: TGTGCCAGCAGTTACTCGAAGGCGGGCGAGCAGTACTTC.

This sequence joins TRBV12-5 and TRBJ1-6, with D maybe TRBD1 (6 bases). There are 18 residues in the CDR3. The ends were cut back, 2 bases at V and 5 bases at J, with 19 bases in the middle. Germline CDR1 reads LGHNT; CDR2 reads FRNRAP. CDR3 protein: CASGLFRVGARHNSPLHF. CDR3 coding DNA: TGTGCTAGTGGTTTGTTTCGTGTGGGGGCGAGGCATAATTCACCCCTCCACTTT.

The chain is built from TRBV5-1 and TRBJ1-2; TRBD1 agrees at 10 bases. The CDR3 has 18 amino acids. The germline CDR1 and CDR2 sequences are SGHRS and YFSETQ. V gave up 1 base and J gave up 0 bases; unmatched junction bases: 9. The chain's CDR3 is CASSLLAGQGRTNYGYTF. The CDR3 nucleotides read TGCGCCAGCAGCTTGTTAGCGGGACAGGGGAGGACTAACTATGGCTACACCTTC.

The chain has TRBV10-3 and TRBJ1-1; 7 bases line up with TRBD1. Germline V gives CDR1 ENHRY, CDR2 SYGVKD. The V and J ends lost 10 bases and 0 bases, in that order; junction bases with no gene match: 8. The CDR3 sequence is 14 residues long. CDR3 sequence: CATRDRDMNTEAFF. As DNA, the CDR3 is TGTGCCACACGGGACAGAGACATGAACACTGAAGCTTTCTTT.